The T cell receptor beta chain described here comes from a study of blood T cell repertoires in COVID-19. Between the trimmed V and J ends, which lost 0 bases and 4 bases, there was a span of 12 bases. Germline CDR1 and CDR2: SGHTA and FQGNSA. CDR3 length: 15 amino acids. The protocol was immunoSEQ multiplex PCR, while the TCRdb copy is restricted to in-frame clones and leaves out a portion. Of under 85,000 clones in the sample, more than 80% are singletons; the top ten hold 13%. This rearrangement joins TRBV7-2 to TRBJ1-2; D remains ambiguous. This receptor was taken from a man aged 50 to 59 with COVID-19, enrolled during active disease. The sequenced material came from peripheral blood. DNA of the CDR3: TGTGCCAGCAGCTTAGCCACAGAAACATCCTATGGCTACACCTTC. This sequence encodes CASSLATETSYGYTF. Looking up the rest from reference TRBV7-2 and TRBJ1-2 gives the full variable domain: GAGVSQSPSNKVTEKGKDVELRCDPISGHTALYWYRQSLGQGLEFLIYFQGNSAPDKSGLPSDRFSAERTGGSVSTLTIQRTQQEDSAVYLCASSLATETSYGYTFGSGTRLTVV.